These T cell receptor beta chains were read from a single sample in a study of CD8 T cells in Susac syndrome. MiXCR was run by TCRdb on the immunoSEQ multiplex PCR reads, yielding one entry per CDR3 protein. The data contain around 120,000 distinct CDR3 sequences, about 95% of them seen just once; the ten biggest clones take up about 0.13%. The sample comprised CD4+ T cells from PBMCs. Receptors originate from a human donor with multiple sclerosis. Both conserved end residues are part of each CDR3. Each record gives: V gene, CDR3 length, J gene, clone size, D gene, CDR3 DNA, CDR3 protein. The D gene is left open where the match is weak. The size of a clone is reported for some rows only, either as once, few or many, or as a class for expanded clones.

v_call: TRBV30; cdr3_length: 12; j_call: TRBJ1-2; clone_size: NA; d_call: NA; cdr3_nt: TGTGCCTGGAGTGTTGGAGGGGGAGGCTACACCTTC; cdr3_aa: CAWSVGGGGYTF
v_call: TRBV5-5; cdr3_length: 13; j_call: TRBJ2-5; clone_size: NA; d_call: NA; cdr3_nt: TGTGCCAGCAACATCGTGTACCAAGAGACCCAGTACTTC; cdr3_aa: CASNIVYQETQYF
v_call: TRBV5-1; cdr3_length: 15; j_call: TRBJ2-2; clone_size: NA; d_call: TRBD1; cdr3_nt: TGCGCCAGCAGGCGAGACAGGGGGGTCACCGGGGAGCTGTTTTTT; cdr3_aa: CASRRDRGVTGELFF
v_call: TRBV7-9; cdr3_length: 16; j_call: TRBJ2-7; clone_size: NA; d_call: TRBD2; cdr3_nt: TGTGCCAGCAGCTTCCGGACTAGCGGGAGCTCCTACGAGCAGTACTTC; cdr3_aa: CASSFRTSGSSYEQYF
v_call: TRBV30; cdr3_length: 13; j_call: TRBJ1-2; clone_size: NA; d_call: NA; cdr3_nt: TGTGCCCGTGAGGACCGGGACCCAGGAGGCTACACCTTC; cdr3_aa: CAREDRDPGGYTF
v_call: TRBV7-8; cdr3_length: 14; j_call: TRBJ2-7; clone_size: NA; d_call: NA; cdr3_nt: TGTGCCACCAAGCTCGGGCTAGCCTCCTACGAGCAGTACTTC; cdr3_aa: CATKLGLASYEQYF
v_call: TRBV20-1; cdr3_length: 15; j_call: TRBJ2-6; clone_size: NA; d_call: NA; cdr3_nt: TGCAGTGCTAGTTCAGACAGCTCTGGGGCCAACGTCCTGACTTTC; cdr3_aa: CSASSDSSGANVLTF
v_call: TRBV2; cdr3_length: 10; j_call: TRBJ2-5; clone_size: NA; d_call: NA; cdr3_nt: TGTGCCAGCAGTGAATGGACCCAGTACTTC; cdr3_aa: CASSEWTQYF
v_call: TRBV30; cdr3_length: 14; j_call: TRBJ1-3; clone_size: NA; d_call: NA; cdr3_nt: TGTGCCTGGAGTGAAGGGACACTTGGAAACACCATATATTTT; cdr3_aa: CAWSEGTLGNTIYF
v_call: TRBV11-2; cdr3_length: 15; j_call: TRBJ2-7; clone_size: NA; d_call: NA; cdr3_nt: TGTGCCAGCAGCGCCTCAGGGAATTCTGTCTGCGAGCAGTACTTC; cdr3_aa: CASSASGNSVCEQYF
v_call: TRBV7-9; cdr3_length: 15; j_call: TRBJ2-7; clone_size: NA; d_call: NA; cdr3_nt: TGTGCCAGCAGCTTCGGACCGGTAGTCACCTACGAGCAGTACTTC; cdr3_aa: CASSFGPVVTYEQYF
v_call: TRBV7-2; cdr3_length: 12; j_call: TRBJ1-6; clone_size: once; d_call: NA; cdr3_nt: TGTGCCAGCAGCTTAGGGAAATCACCCCTCCACTTT; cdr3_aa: CASSLGKSPLHF
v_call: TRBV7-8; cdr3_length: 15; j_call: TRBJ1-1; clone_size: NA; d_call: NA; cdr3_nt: TGTGCCAGCAGCTTAGGGCCGGGGGGCAACACTGAAGCTTTCTTT; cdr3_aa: CASSLGPGGNTEAFF
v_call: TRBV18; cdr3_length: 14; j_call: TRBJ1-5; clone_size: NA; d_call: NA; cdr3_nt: TGTGCCAGCTCATCGGGTCGAGGCAATCAGCCCCAGCATTTT; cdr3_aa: CASSSGRGNQPQHF
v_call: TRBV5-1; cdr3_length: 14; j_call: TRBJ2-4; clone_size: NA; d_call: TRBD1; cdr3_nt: TGCGCCAGCAGCTTCACAGGGGCCCAAAACATTCAGTACTTC; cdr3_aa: CASSFTGAQNIQYF
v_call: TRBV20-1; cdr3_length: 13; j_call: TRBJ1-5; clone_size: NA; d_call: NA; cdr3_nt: TGCAGTGCTGAACAGGGTCCCAATCAGCCCCAGCATTTT; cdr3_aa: CSAEQGPNQPQHF
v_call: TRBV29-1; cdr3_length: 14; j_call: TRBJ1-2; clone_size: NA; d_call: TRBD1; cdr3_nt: TGCAGCGTTGCTGGGACAGGGCTTTACTATGGCTACACCTTC; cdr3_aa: CSVAGTGLYYGYTF
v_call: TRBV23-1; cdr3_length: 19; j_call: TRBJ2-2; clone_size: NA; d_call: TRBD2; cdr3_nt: TGCGCCAGCAGTCGCCTCCGGGGGGGGGCCCCCGACTCCACCGGGGAGCTGTTTTTT; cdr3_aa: CASSRLRGGAPDSTGELFF
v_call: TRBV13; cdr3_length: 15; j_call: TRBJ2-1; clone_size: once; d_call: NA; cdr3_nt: TGTGCCAGCAGACGAGACAAGGACCTCTACAATGAGCAGTTCTTC; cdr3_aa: CASRRDKDLYNEQFF